What follows are 31 T cell receptor beta chains derived from one specimen sequenced in a study of Ad26.COV2.S vaccination and SARS-CoV-2 variants. TCRdb keeps only in-frame clones here, not all; method: immunoSEQ multiplex PCR. The sample yields roughly 380,000 clones, approximately 90% seen once. The source was peripheral blood, collected after recovery from COVID-19. The receptors stem from a human donor who had recovered from COVID-19.

This clone was counted between two and nine times. The V call is TRBV25-1, the J call TRBJ1-1; D gene uncertain. The V end lost 3 bases, the J end lost 1 base, and 12 bases lay between the germline ends. The CDR3 sequence is 15 residues long. The germline gives CDR1 MGHDK, CDR2 SYGVNS. CDR3 in DNA: TGTGCCAGCAGTGAGGGCCGAGGGCCGAACACTGAAGCTTTCTTT. This sequence encodes CASSEGRGPNTEAFF.

The chain joins TRBV4-2 to TRBJ2-1, with D perhaps being TRBD1 or TRBD2 (5 bases each). The CDR3 extends over 16 amino acids. Germline V gene sequence: CDR1 LGHNA, CDR2 YNFKEQ. The V and J ends lost 3 bases and 2 bases respectively, with 14 bases between them. The CDR3 protein is CASSHPPGPTYNEQFF. In DNA, the CDR3 is TGTGCCAGCAGCCATCCTCCGGGACCAACCTACAATGAGCAGTTCTTC.

This clone has just a few counts. This chain connects TRBV19 to TRBJ1-6; TRBD1 might be the D (5 bases). Germline values: CDR1 LNHDA, CDR2 SQIVND (reference sequence). The CDR3 covers 16 residues. The ends were cut back, 6 bases at V and 4 bases at J, with 16 bases in the middle. The CDR3, as DNA: TGTGCCAGTAGAAAAGGGGCCGGGGGATATAATTCACCCCTCCACTTT. Translated, it gives CASRKGAGGYNSPLHF.

The V gene is TRBV9, the J gene TRBJ2-1; no clear D gene. V was cut by 3 bases and J by 9 bases, with 7 bases left in between. The CDR3 length is 11 residues. CDR1 is SGDLS, CDR2 YYNGEE, per germline. CDR3 in amino acids: CASSASIEQFF. The CDR3 nucleotides read TGTGCCAGCAGCGCCTCTATTGAGCAGTTCTTC. The variable domain in full, completed from reference TRBV9 and TRBJ2-1, reads DSGVTQTPKHLITATGQRVTLRCSPRSGDLSVYWYQQSLDQGLQFLIQYYNGEERAKGNILERFSAQQFPDLHSELNLSSLELGDSALYFCASSASIEQFFGPGTRLTVL.

The J gene is TRBJ1-5, the V gene TRBV27, with D unresolved. The CDR3 is 15 residues long. V shed 5 bases and J shed 2 bases, with 13 bases lying between them. The germline V gene encodes CDR1 MNHEY and CDR2 SMNVEV (reference sequence). CDR3 region: CASSAGPGGNQPQHF. The CDR3 coding sequence is TGTGCCAGCAGTGCTGGACCTGGGGGCAATCAGCCCCAGCATTTT.

V usage is TRBV15 and J usage is TRBJ2-5; D ambiguous. The CDR3 runs 12 residues. Germline CDR1 reads LNHNV; CDR2 reads YYDKDF (reference sequence). V was clipped by 0 bases and J by 4 bases, with 3 bases between them. This CDR3 is CATSREGETQYF. In DNA, the CDR3 is TGTGCCACCAGCAGAGAAGGAGAGACCCAGTACTTC.

The genes are TRBV10-3 and TRBJ1-4; the D is unclear. Germline assignment: CDR1 ENHRY and CDR2 SYGVKD. V lost 0 bases and J lost 8, with 16 bases in between. The CDR3 covers 16 residues. The CDR3 sequence: CAISESRRQTGEKLFF. The DNA for the CDR3 is TGTGCCATCAGTGAGTCTAGGAGACAAACGGGCGAAAAACTGTTTTTT.

The chain links TRBV27 to TRBJ1-6; no clear D. Trimming removed 3 bases at V and 1 base at J, with 19 bases between. The length of the CDR3 is 19 residues. Germline lookup yields CDR1 MNHEY and CDR2 SMNVEV (reference sequence). CDR3 in amino acids: CASSFLIPGSGSYNSPLHF. CDR3 coding DNA: TGTGCCAGCAGTTTTTTAATTCCAGGCTCTGGATCCTATAATTCACCCCTCCACTTT.

This clone was recorded many times. The chain employs TRBV10-3 and TRBJ2-3; the D gene is possibly TRBD2 (5 bases). The CDR3 length is 14 residues. CDR1 is ENHRY and CDR2 is SYGVKD in the germline V gene. The V and J ends lost 7 bases and 0 bases respectively, with 11 bases between them. CDR3 region: CAINGDSSTDTQYF. As DNA, the CDR3 is TGTGCCATCAACGGGGATAGTAGCACAGATACGCAGTATTTT.

The chain links TRBV5-4 to TRBJ2-1; 9 bases are shared with TRBD2. V trimming: 6 bases; J trimming: 8 bases; junction bases outside the gene matches: 9. Germline values: CDR1 SGHNT, CDR2 YYREEE (reference sequence). This CDR3 region has 14 residues. The CDR3 sequence is CASTRSGGLDEQFF. The DNA of the CDR3 is TGTGCCAGCACCCGTAGCGGGGGCCTCGATGAGCAGTTCTTC. Using reference TRBV5-4 and TRBJ2-1 for the parts outside the CDR3, the full variable domain is ETGVTQSPTHLIKTRGQQVTLRCSSQSGHNTVSWYQQALGQGPQFIFQYYREEENGRGNFPPRFSGLQFPNYSSELNVNALELDDSALYLCASTRSGGLDEQFFGPGTRLTVL.

The chain is built from TRBV30 and TRBJ1-6; D call uncertain. The CDR3 has 16 residues. With 3 bases removed from V and 9 bases from J, the gap between germline ends came to 21 bases. Per germline, CDR1 GTSNPN and CDR2 SVGIG (reference sequence). CDR3 region: CAWSIPCRALGSPLHF. The CDR3, as DNA: TGTGCCTGGAGCATCCCCTGCAGAGCCTTGGGTTCACCCCTCCACTTT.

V usage is TRBV11-2 and J usage is TRBJ1-2, with TRBD1 matching 9 bases. V shed 4 bases and J 4 bases; nucleotides not matched to a gene: 4. Germline V lookup: CDR1 SGHAT, CDR2 FQNNGV. This CDR3 spans 14 amino acids. CDR3 in amino acids: CASSSQGASYGYTF. CDR3 DNA sequence: TGTGCCAGCAGCTCACAGGGGGCTAGCTATGGCTACACCTTC.

The CDR3: CASSLPTIGETQYF. The CDR3 DNA follows: TGTGCCAGCAGCTTACCCACAATCGGGGAGACCCAGTACTTC. The V gene is TRBV5-6, the J gene TRBJ2-5; D is unresolved. This CDR3 has 14 amino acids. In germline, CDR1 is SGHDT, CDR2 YYEEEE. V was cut by 2 bases and J by 5 bases, with 13 bases left in between.

This clone was detected only once. The rearrangement links TRBV7-2 to TRBJ2-1; D uncertain. Trimming pared 5 bases from V and 6 bases from J, leaving 8 bases between. Germline CDR1 and CDR2: SGHTA and FQGNSA. CDR3 length equals 12 residues. The CDR3 protein is CASSPTVNEQFF. The CDR3 DNA reads TGTGCCAGCAGCCCCACCGTCAATGAGCAGTTCTTC.

V usage is TRBV5-1 and J usage is TRBJ1-2; D gene ambiguous. Trimming stripped 2 bases from V and 6 bases from J, with 11 bases between. The CDR3 is made up of 13 amino acids. Germline CDR1 is SGHRS and CDR2 is YFSETQ. This CDR3 reads CASSFQSLDGYTF. The CDR3 DNA reads TGCGCCAGCAGCTTTCAATCCTTAGATGGCTACACCTTC.

This clone has only one observation. The V call is TRBV7-2, the J call TRBJ1-5; D is uncertain. V was cut by 1 base and J by 7 bases, with 8 bases left in between. Germline values: CDR1 SGHTA, CDR2 FQGNSA. The CDR3 contains 13 residues. This CDR3 reads CASSLVGSQPQHF. The CDR3 nucleotides are TGTGCCAGCAGCTTAGTGGGGTCACAGCCCCAGCATTTT.

This chain connects TRBV7-2 to TRBJ2-6; D gene unclear. The germline CDR1 and CDR2 sequences are SGHTA and FQGNSA. CDR3 length equals 15 residues. Trimming removed 5 bases at V and 0 bases at J, with 8 bases between. For the CDR3, the DNA is TGTGCCAGCAGCGAGTATTTCTCTGGGGCCAACGTCCTGACTTTC. Its protein product is CASSEYFSGANVLTF.

The chain combines TRBV5-5 with TRBJ2-3; 12 bases agree with TRBD2. The CDR3 is 15 residues long. The trim removed 5 bases at V and 5 bases at J, leaving 6 bases unmatched. From germline, CDR1 is SGHKS and CDR2 YYEKEE (reference sequence). The CDR3, as DNA: TGTGCCAGCAGGCATCTAGCGGGGGGGCGAGATACGCAGTATTTT. It yields the protein CASRHLAGGRDTQYF.

This chain uses TRBV29-1 with TRBJ2-7; 7 nucleotides align to TRBD1. Looked up from germline, CDR1 is SQVTM and CDR2 is ANQGSEA. This CDR3 is 13 amino acids long. With 0 bases clipped from V and 4 bases from J, the junction kept 3 bases outside the gene matches. CDR3 DNA sequence: TGCAGCGTTGAAGACCCGGGACAGTACGAGCAGTACTTC. Translating gives CSVEDPGQYEQYF.

This chain uses TRBV5-6 with TRBJ1-5; a possible D gene is TRBD1 (6 bases). CDR3 length: 15 amino acids. V was cut by 3 bases and J by 6 bases, with 16 bases left in between. The germline gives CDR1 SGHDT, CDR2 YYEEEE. CDR3 sequence reads: CASSSTGRSSQPQHF. Written as DNA, the CDR3 is TGTGCCAGCAGCTCAACAGGGCGGTCGAGTCAGCCCCAGCATTTT.

The chain employs TRBV6-1 and TRBJ2-2; TRBD2 matches 10 bases. This CDR3 has 15 residues. CDR1 MNHNS and CDR2 SASEGT come from the germline V gene. V was pared by 2 bases and J by 8 bases, with 5 bases of the junction left unmatched. Here the CDR3 DNA reads TGTGCCAGCAGTGAACAGCGGGGGGGCAGGGGGGAGCTGTTTTTT. Translated, it gives CASSEQRGGRGELFF.

The genes are TRBV5-1 and TRBJ2-5; D is unclear. From germline, CDR1 is SGHRS and CDR2 YFSETQ. CDR3 length: 12 residues. The V end was cut by 4 bases, the J end by 5 bases, with 9 bases between. The CDR3 loop reads CASSPSPETQYF. As DNA, the CDR3 is TGCGCCAGCAGCCCCTCCCCGGAGACCCAGTACTTC.

The V gene is TRBV4-3, the J gene TRBJ1-2, with 9 bases that match TRBD1. Germline trimming cut 0 bases from V and 2 bases from J; bases unmatched to any gene: 4. This CDR3 is 16 amino acids long. Germline lookup yields CDR1 LGHNA and CDR2 YSLEER. The CDR3 is CASSQESTGGNYGYTF. The CDR3 DNA reads TGCGCCAGCAGCCAAGAGAGTACAGGGGGCAACTATGGCTACACCTTC.

The chain couples TRBV3-1 (or the pseudogene TRBV3-2) to TRBJ1-2; possibly TRBD1 for D (5 bases). Deletions cut 1 base from V and 2 bases from J, with 11 bases between. Germline V lookup: CDR1 LGHDT, CDR2 YNNKEL (reference sequence). CDR3 length equals 15 residues. This CDR3 reads CASSQVAGGNYGYTF. CDR3 in DNA: TGTGCCAGCAGCCAAGTGGCGGGGGGGAACTATGGCTACACCTTC.

This sequence joins TRBV12-5 and TRBJ1-5, with a tentative D call TRBD1 (5 bases). CDR3 size: 16 residues. In germline, CDR1 is LGHNT, CDR2 FRNRAP. The V gene lost 3 bases and the J gene lost 1 base, with 13 bases spanning the gap. DNA of the CDR3: TGTGCTAGTGGTTTTGGGTGGGGGGACAGCAATCAGCCCCAGCATTTT. Amino acid sequence: CASGFGWGDSNQPQHF.

The CDR3 coding sequence is TGTGCCAGTAGCGGCCCGGGGACAGGCAGCTCTGGAAACACCATATATTTT. The encoded protein is CASSGPGTGSSGNTIYF. This chain joins TRBV19 and TRBJ1-3; TRBD1 aligns across 8 bases. The germline CDR1 and CDR2 sequences are LNHDA and SQIVND (reference sequence). The CDR3 loop spans 17 amino acids. V shed 6 bases, J shed 0 bases, and the junction held 10 bases outside the gene matches.

V and J are TRBV4-2 and TRBJ2-2; 8 bases align to TRBD2. Unmatched junction bases numbered 10, after V lost 1 base and J lost 0 bases. Germline V CDR1 and CDR2: LGHNA, YNFKEQ. The length of the CDR3 is 19 residues. The CDR3 is CASSQVLAGRTSNTGELFF. The CDR3 bases are TGTGCCAGCAGCCAAGTTTTAGCGGGGCGTACCTCGAACACCGGGGAGCTGTTTTTT.

V usage is TRBV11-2 and J usage is TRBJ2-3; 8 bases fit TRBD1. The CDR3 consists of 15 residues. Germline V gene sequence: CDR1 SGHAT, CDR2 FQNNGV. V dropped 5 bases and J dropped 4; count of bases not matched to a gene: 8. CDR3 region: CASSLRGQGSDTQYF. The CDR3 DNA reads as TGTGCCAGCAGCCTCCGAGGACAGGGTTCAGATACGCAGTATTTT.

The chain uses TRBV11-2 and TRBJ1-1; D gene uncertain. Between the trimmed V and J ends, which lost 1 base and 3 bases, there was a span of 18 bases. Germline V gene sequence: CDR1 SGHAT, CDR2 FQNNGV. CDR3 length: 17 residues. CDR3 sequence: CASSLGYGDWMDTEAFF. Written as DNA, the CDR3 is TGTGCCAGCAGCTTAGGATACGGAGATTGGATGGACACTGAAGCTTTCTTT. Combining the CDR3 with reference TRBV11-2 and TRBJ1-1 gives the whole variable domain EAGVAQSPRYKIIEKRQSVAFWCNPISGHATLYWYQQILGQGPKLLIQFQNNGVVDDSQLPKDRFSAERLKGVDSTLKIQPAKLEDSAVYLCASSLGYGDWMDTEAFFGQGTRLTVV.

This clone was detected only once. The genes are TRBV10-3 and TRBJ1-5; TRBD1 might be the D (6 bases). Trimming stripped 4 bases from V and 5 bases from J, with 9 bases between. CDR1 ENHRY and CDR2 SYGVKD come from the germline V gene. This CDR3 has 13 residues. The CDR3 DNA reads TGTGCCATCAGTGTAAACAGGGATCAGCCCCAGCATTTT. Translation gives CAISVNRDQPQHF.

Comments on this clone: The sample carries other DNA sequences with the same CDR3. The V gene is TRBV5-4, the J gene TRBJ2-1; TRBD2 matches 8 bases. The germline V gene has CDR1 SGHNT and CDR2 YYREEE (reference sequence). With 0 bases clipped from V and 8 bases from J, the junction kept 7 bases outside the gene matches. The CDR3 has 15 residues. DNA for the CDR3: TGTGCCAGCAGCTTGGGCGGACTAGCTGGCGATGAGCAGTTCTTC. It encodes CASSLGGLAGDEQFF.